These 10 T cell receptor beta chains came from one sample sequenced in a study of human T cells and chemical hapten exposure. Sample time point: pre-sensitization, week 0. Sample treatment: therapeutic diphenylcyclopropenone sensitization with weekly scalp DPC. TCRdb passed the RACE reads through MiXCR, listing each CDR3 protein once. The data show 280,000 or so distinct CDR3 sequences, roughly 7.4% seen once. The source material was whole blood, sampled in connection with sensitization to the hapten diphenylcyclopropenone (DPC). The source of these receptors is a man between 18 and 35 years old with alopecia areata. Some clones in this sample may be carry-over from other donors' samples.

The CDR3 is CASSLAPGYPTNTGELFF. The CDR3 DNA is TGTGCCAGCAGTCTCGCGCCAGGGTACCCTACGAACACCGGGGAGCTGTTTTTT. The chain couples TRBV2 to TRBJ2-2; perhaps TRBD1 as D (5 bases). The CDR3 totals 18 residues. Germline values: CDR1 SNHLY, CDR2 FYNNEI. V lost 5 bases to trimming and J lost 0 bases, with 19 bases between them. Together with reference TRBV2 and TRBJ2-2, the CDR3 gives the full variable domain: EPEVTQTPSHQVTQMGQEVILRCVPISNHLYFYWYRQILGQKVEFLVSFYNNEISEKSEIFDDQFSVERPDGSNFTLKIRSTKLEDSAMYFCASSLAPGYPTNTGELFFGEGSRLTVL.

This clonotype was detected a few times. The chain links TRBV6-2 or TRBV6-3 to TRBJ2-1; D gene unclear. Trimming left V 0 bases short and J 9 bases short, with 6 bases between. Looked up from germline, CDR1 is MNHEY and CDR2 is SVGEGT. This CDR3 region has 12 residues. The CDR3 protein is CASSYSLGEQFF. CDR3 in DNA: TGTGCCAGCAGTTACTCGCTGGGTGAGCAGTTCTTC.

The chain is built from TRBV28 and TRBJ1-2; tentatively, D is TRBD1 (6 bases). V lost 3 bases and J 5 bases, leaving 19 bases between the germline ends. The CDR3 length is 16 residues. The germline V gene has CDR1 MDHEN and CDR2 SYDVKM. The CDR3 spells CASSFEDRQPFYGYTF. For the CDR3, the DNA is TGTGCCAGCAGTTTTGAGGACAGACAACCCTTTTATGGCTACACCTTC.

The sample holds a few counts of this clonotype. This chain links TRBV29-1 with TRBJ2-1; TRBD2 aligns across 8 bases. CDR1 is SQVTM and CDR2 is ANQGSEA in the germline V gene. This CDR3 region has 12 residues. The trim removed 4 bases at V and 7 bases at J, leaving 3 bases unmatched. CDR3 sequence (DNA): TGCAGCGTTGTAGCGGGGTTGAATGAGCAGTTCTTC. This codes for CSVVAGLNEQFF.

There are many counts of this clonotype. The chain employs TRBV7-9 and TRBJ1-1; no reliable D call. V gave up 1 base and J gave up 5 bases, with 8 bases separating them. CDR3 length: 13 residues. In germline, CDR1 is SEHNR, CDR2 FQNEAQ (reference sequence). The CDR3 loop is CASSLEPSTEAFF. Here the CDR3 DNA reads TGTGCCAGCAGCTTAGAACCATCAACTGAAGCTTTCTTT.

This chain links TRBV12-3 or TRBV12-4 with TRBJ1-4; TRBD1 agrees at 7 bases. Germline trimming cut 4 bases from V and 0 bases from J; bases unmatched to any gene: 8. The CDR3 has 17 residues. The CDR3 region is CASSSQGGASTNEKLFF. In nucleotides, the CDR3 is TGTGCCAGCAGTTCCCAAGGGGGCGCGTCAACTAATGAAAAACTGTTTTTT.

In its sample, this clonotype was seen many times. This chain links TRBV20-1 with TRBJ2-3; TRBD1 matches 7 bases. This CDR3 is built from 13 residues. The germline gives CDR1 DFQATT, CDR2 SNEGSKA (reference sequence). Losses at the gene ends were 0 bases for V and 4 bases for J; bases not matched to a gene: 1. CDR3 amino acids: CSARDGTADTQYF. In DNA form, the CDR3 reads TGCAGTGCTAGAGACGGGACAGCAGATACGCAGTATTTT.

The chain couples TRBV6-5 to TRBJ2-7; no firm D call. CDR3 length equals 13 residues. Between the trimmed V and J ends, which lost 5 bases and 0 bases, there was a span of 8 bases. Germline assignment: CDR1 MNHEY and CDR2 SVGAGI. CDR3 DNA sequence: TGTGCCAGCAGTCCGACATTCTCCTACGAGCAGTACTTC. Its translation: CASSPTFSYEQYF.

This clonotype was seen at least ten times. The chain links TRBV20-1 to TRBJ2-5, with 12 bases that match TRBD2. With V trimmed by 3 bases and J by 5 bases, 13 bases remained unmatched. This CDR3 comprises 17 residues. The germline V gene encodes CDR1 DFQATT and CDR2 SNEGSKA (reference sequence). CDR3 nucleotide sequence: TGCAGTGCTAGCCGGGCGGCTAGCGGGGGGGCCAGCGAGACCCAGTACTTC. Translating gives CSASRAASGGASETQYF.

This clonotype showed up many times. This chain joins TRBV28 and TRBJ1-4; D is unclear. The CDR3 has 14 residues. V lost 7 bases and J 4 bases, leaving 13 bases between the germline ends. Germline loops: CDR1 MDHEN, CDR2 SYDVKM. CDR3 in DNA: TGTGCCAGCACTTCAGGCGCGAGTAATGAAAAACTGTTTTTT. Translated, it gives CASTSGASNEKLFF. Full variable domain (outside the CDR3, taken from reference TRBV28 and TRBJ1-4): DVKVTQSSRYLVKRTGEKVFLECVQDMDHENMFWYRQDPGLGLRLIYFSYDVKMKEKGDIPEGYSVSREKKERFSLILESASTNQTSMYLCASTSGASNEKLFFGSGTQLSVL.